Listed below are T cell receptor beta chains from one sample, sequenced in a study of T-cell reconstitution after alpha-beta-depleted transplantation in children. Each CDR3 protein gets one entry after TCRdb re-called the PCR reads with MiXCR. Among around 94,000 distinct CDR3 sequences listed, 4.5% to 7.5% were seen once. Here the sequenced sample was PBMCs, mostly from graft donor cells, taken 60 days after TCRalphabeta/CD19-depleted stem cell transplant. Receptor source: a female patient aged 2-9 years who had a stem cell transplant for Fanconi anemia, so the T cells may come from the graft donor. Each CDR3 is given with its conserved first and last residue.

v_call	j_call	cdr3_aa
TRBV28	TRBJ1-3	CASSFPSDSGRGNTIYF
TRBV7-3	TRBJ2-1	CASSLISTKPYNEQFF
TRBV20-1	TRBJ2-3	CSATPLAGTQYF
TRBV7-9	TRBJ2-7	CASSLGGVGGVTYEQYF
TRBV3-1	TRBJ2-1	CASSKKGAGVFYNEQFF
TRBV7-2	TRBJ2-5	CASSLARTTKTQYF
TRBV25-1	TRBJ1-6	CASSAPTGVGSPLHF
TRBV12-3/TRBV12-4	TRBJ2-5	CASSGLAGYQETQYF
TRBV21-1	TRBJ2-7	CARTADSPYEQYF
TRBV5-1	TRBJ2-3	CASSFYLPSTDTQYF